Listed here are 26 T cell receptor beta chains from one sample, sequenced in a study of vaccination and CD4 T cells after COVID-19. Treatment: approximately 9-day PBMC culture with coronavirus spike peptide pools or control peptides (ViraFEST assay). These receptors' antigens are unknown. Scientists ran DNA taken from cultured CD4+ T cells through the Oncomine TCR Beta short-read assay for sequencing. In TCRdb, the PCR reads were re-called with MiXCR into one record per CDR3 protein. The data contain approximately 12,000 distinct CDR3 sequences, around 48% of them seen just once; the ten biggest clones take up more than 14%. Sequenced input: CD4+ T cells from blood, cultured in vitro. Receptors originate from a human donor who had recovered from COVID-19.

As to this clonotype: A much larger clone is a single base away; this may be a read error. CDR3 region: CASRQTGGPYGYAF. CDR3 DNA: TGTGCCAGCAGGCAGACAGGGGGACCCTATGGCTACGCCTTC. The chain is built from TRBV6-2 or TRBV6-3 and TRBJ1-2; 9 positions agree with TRBD1. The CDR3 spans 14 residues. CDR1 and CDR2 from the germline V gene are MNHEY and SVGEGT.

This clonotype turned up a few times. The chain recombines TRBV20-1 with TRBJ2-5; 10 bases fit TRBD2. CDR1 is DFQATT, CDR2 SNEGSKA, per germline (reference sequence). Trimming removed 7 bases from V and 5 bases from J; junction bases left unmatched: 10. The CDR3 has 14 residues. Here the CDR3 DNA reads TGCAGTGTCCCAAGAAGCGGGAGGGCTGAGACCCAGTACTTC. It codes for CSVPRSGRAETQYF.

The chain couples TRBV6-4 to TRBJ2-2, with 14 bases matching TRBD2. The CDR3 spans 20 residues. From germline, CDR1 is MRHNA and CDR2 SNTAGT. Trimming took 6 bases from V and 1 from J; bases not matched to a gene: 13. The CDR3 spells CASRVPGTSGGRMNTGELFF. The CDR3 DNA is TGTGCCAGCAGGGTCCCCGGGACTAGCGGGGGCCGGATGAACACCGGGGAGCTGTTTTTT.

The J gene is TRBJ2-7, the V gene TRBV19, with D hard to call. Germline CDR1 is LNHDA and CDR2 is SQIVND (reference sequence). This CDR3 has 13 amino acids. Deletions cut 3 bases from V and 4 bases from J, with 10 bases between. The DNA for the CDR3 is TGTGCCAGTAGTATCGGTAGACATTACGAGCAGTACTTC. Translation gives CASSIGRHYEQYF.

In its sample, this clonotype was seen a few times. V usage is TRBV12-1 and J usage is TRBJ2-7; the table's D call, TRBD1, has no DNA check behind it. TRBV12-1 is a pseudogene locus. The length of the CDR3 is 14 residues. The CDR3 sequence is CASSPSDRHYEQYF. The CDR3 coding sequence is TGTGCCAGCAGCCCCTCGGACAGACACTACGAGCAGTACTTC.

The genes are TRBV7-6 and TRBJ2-2; 7 positions match TRBD2. V trimming: 4 bases; J trimming: 4 bases; junction bases outside the gene matches: 9. The CDR3 spans 16 residues. The V gene's germline CDR1 is SGHVS and CDR2 FNYEAQ. CDR3 region: CASSSPGGAGTGELFF. The CDR3 region has the DNA TGTGCCAGCAGCTCCCCGGGGGGAGCGGGCACCGGGGAGCTGTTTTTT.

The sample holds a few counts of this clonotype. This chain links TRBV6-5 with TRBJ2-2; the match to TRBD2 covers 8 bases. Trimming removed 2 bases from V and 7 bases from J; junction bases left unmatched: 3. The CDR3 has 14 residues. Germline V gives CDR1 MNHEY, CDR2 SVGAGI. The CDR3, as DNA: TGTGCCAGCAGTTACAACCGGGGGGGCGGGGAGCTGTTTTTT. This gives the protein CASSYNRGGGELFF.

This clonotype has just a few counts. The chain carries TRBV11-3 and TRBJ2-5; D is perhaps TRBD1 or TRBD2 (5 bases each). V dropped 0 bases and J dropped 9 bases, with 11 bases sitting between them. CDR1 is SGHNT and CDR2 is YENEEA in the germline V gene. This CDR3 contains 13 residues. In nucleotides, the CDR3 is TGTGCCAGCAGCTTAGATAGAAGGGACCCCCAGTACTTC. This sequence encodes CASSLDRRDPQYF.

This clonotype was detected once. V usage is TRBV7-6 and J usage is TRBJ2-3; 8 nucleotides align to TRBD2. V was clipped by 5 bases and J by 6 bases; unmatched bases: 10. The CDR3 runs 15 residues. Germline assignment: CDR1 SGHVS and CDR2 FNYEAQ. CDR3 DNA sequence: TGTGCCAGCAGCGTTTCCAGCGGGAGTTGGGATACGCAGTATTTT. This sequence encodes CASSVSSGSWDTQYF.

V and J are TRBV12-3 or TRBV12-4 and TRBJ1-2, with a tentative D call TRBD1 (6 bases). Trimming removed 5 bases at V and 8 bases at J, with 12 bases between. The CDR3 contains 12 residues. CDR3 DNA sequence: TGTGCCAGCAGTGCGCGGGGGGGCGGCTACACCTTC. Translated: CASSARGGGYTF.

This clonotype was counted a few times. The rearrangement uses TRBV11-2 and TRBJ2-3; 8 bases line up with TRBD2. CDR3 length: 15 amino acids. Germline V gene sequence: CDR1 SGHAT, CDR2 FQNNGV. V was clipped by 5 bases and J by 1 base; unmatched bases: 5. CDR3 region: CASSQAGVGTDTQYF. In DNA, the CDR3 is TGTGCCAGCAGCCAAGCGGGAGTTGGCACAGATACGCAGTATTTT.

V is TRBV7-3 and J is TRBJ2-2; D is perhaps TRBD1 (5 bases). CDR3 length: 16 residues. The germline V and J ends were trimmed by 3 bases and 4 bases, with 15 bases remaining between them. The V gene's germline CDR1 is SGHTA and CDR2 FQGTGA. CDR3 nucleotide sequence: TGTGCCAGCAGCTTCCAGGGTAGCCTGAGCACCGGGGAGCTGTTTTTT. It is translated as CASSFQGSLSTGELFF.

This chain connects TRBV2 to TRBJ1-5; possible D gene TRBD1, 5 bases. Trimming removed 6 bases at V and 6 bases at J, with 15 bases between. The CDR3 consists of 14 residues. Looked up from germline, CDR1 is SNHLY and CDR2 is FYNNEI. The CDR3 here is CASSVVRAGQPQHF. The CDR3 DNA follows: TGTGCCAGCAGCGTGGTCAGGGCCGGTCAGCCCCAGCATTTT.

Only a few counts were recorded for this clonotype. The chain's CDR3 is CASSRPGAGGIVTEAFF. The CDR3 DNA follows: TGCGCCAGCAGTCGTCCGGGGGCAGGGGGCATTGTCACTGAAGCTTTCTTT. This chain joins TRBV10-1 and TRBJ1-1; 8 bases map to TRBD1. In germline, CDR1 is WNHNN, CDR2 SYGVQD (reference sequence). The CDR3 totals 17 residues. Trimming cost V 5 bases and J 4 bases; bases outside gene matches: 15.

The chain is built from TRBV2 and TRBJ1-5; D is ambiguous. The CDR3 sequence is 15 residues long. Trimming took 4 bases from V and 0 from J, leaving 10 bases between them. From germline, CDR1 is SNHLY and CDR2 FYNNEI. CDR3 in amino acids: CASSGRVNSNQPQHF. CDR3 DNA: TGTGCCAGCAGTGGCCGGGTAAATAGCAATCAGCCCCAGCATTTT.

CDR3 protein: CASRSPRGQETQYF. CDR3 nucleotide sequence: TGCGCCAGCCGCTCCCCGAGGGGGCAAGAGACCCAGTACTTC. The chain is built from TRBV5-1 and TRBJ2-5; D perhaps matches TRBD1 (6 bases). The CDR3 runs 14 residues. Germline CDR1 is SGHRS and CDR2 is YFSETQ. Trimming cost V 7 bases and J 2 bases, with 15 bases left between them.

V usage is TRBV7-3 and J usage is TRBJ1-1; 7 bases map to TRBD1. Germline CDR1 is SGHTA and CDR2 is FQGTGA. The CDR3 length is 17 residues. Trimming took 5 bases from V and 1 from J; bases not matched to a gene: 13. The CDR3 DNA reads as TGTGCCAGCAGCAAGGTGCCGGGACAGCTGCCGAACACTGAAGCTTTCTTT. Protein sequence: CASSKVPGQLPNTEAFF.

The V and J genes are TRBV7-3 and TRBJ1-1; tentative D call: TRBD1 (6 bases). In germline, CDR1 is SGHTA, CDR2 FQGTGA. V lost 5 bases to trimming and J lost 4 bases, with 14 bases between them. This CDR3 comprises 14 residues. The CDR3 sequence: CASSPGTRGTEAFF. Here the CDR3 DNA reads TGTGCCAGCAGCCCCGGGACACGGGGCACTGAAGCTTTCTTT.

This clonotype was detected only a few times. The chain combines TRBV20-1 with TRBJ2-7; D is unresolved. This CDR3 region has 15 residues. V was cut by 2 bases and J by 0 bases, with 14 bases left in between. In germline, CDR1 is DFQATT, CDR2 SNEGSKA (reference sequence). The DNA for the CDR3 is TGCAGTGCTAGATTACGGTACCCTAACTCCTACGAGCAGTACTTC. It codes for CSARLRYPNSYEQYF.

This clonotype was counted only a few times. V gene TRBV20-1 combines with J gene TRBJ2-3, with D unclear. V dropped 6 bases and J dropped 0 bases, with 4 bases sitting between them. The germline V gene encodes CDR1 DFQATT and CDR2 SNEGSKA (reference sequence). The CDR3 is 11 residues long. CDR3 in DNA: TGCAGTGCAACAAGCACAGATACGCAGTATTTT. Its translation is CSATSTDTQYF.

CDR3 in amino acids: CASGPGGQRPYEQYF. The DNA for the CDR3 is TGTGCTAGTGGACCGGGGGGACAGAGACCCTACGAGCAGTACTTC. This chain uses TRBV12-5 with TRBJ2-7; D possibly uses TRBD1 or TRBD2 (7 bases each). There are 15 residues in the CDR3. Trimming stripped 6 bases from V and 2 bases from J, with 17 bases between. Germline V CDR1 and CDR2: LGHNT, FRNRAP.

This clonotype was picked up a small number of times. The CDR3 DNA is TGTGCCAGCAGCCAAGATCAGGGCAGCCTCTATGGCTACACCTTC. Protein: CASSQDQGSLYGYTF. The V call is TRBV4-2, the J call TRBJ1-2; D perhaps matches TRBD1 (5 bases). Germline values: CDR1 LGHNA, CDR2 YNFKEQ. The CDR3 loop spans 15 amino acids. Trimming stripped 0 bases from V and 4 bases from J, with 12 bases between.

The chain recombines TRBV30 with TRBJ2-7, with 8 bases fitting TRBD2. With V trimmed by 2 bases and J by 0 bases, 3 bases remained unmatched. The CDR3 consists of 14 residues. Germline CDR1 and CDR2: GTSNPN and SVGIG (reference sequence). CDR3 DNA sequence: TGTGCCTGGAGTCGGGGGGGGAGCTCCTACGAGCAGTACTTC. Translated, it gives CAWSRGGSSYEQYF. Complete variable domain (other parts from reference TRBV30 and TRBJ2-7): SQTIHQWPATLVQPVGSPLSLECTVEGTSNPNLYWYRQAAGRGLQLLFYSVGIGQISSEVPQNLSASRPQDRQFILSSKKLLLSDSGFYLCAWSRGGSSYEQYFGPGTRLTVT.

The CDR3 loop reads CASSSPDREGTEAFF. As DNA, the CDR3 is TGTGCCAGCAGTTCCCCCGACAGGGAGGGAACTGAAGCTTTCTTT. The rearrangement links TRBV28 to TRBJ1-1; 7 nucleotides agree with TRBD1. J lost 5 bases, V lost 4 bases, and 10 bases had no gene match. The germline CDR1 and CDR2 sequences are MDHEN and SYDVKM. The CDR3 extends over 15 amino acids.

The chain couples TRBV11-3 to TRBJ1-3; D is undetermined. Trimming pared 3 bases from V and 2 bases from J, leaving 5 bases between. The germline gives CDR1 SGHNT, CDR2 YENEEA. The CDR3 is 13 amino acids. CDR3 loop: CASSFSPGNTIYF. CDR3 in DNA: TGTGCCAGCAGCTTCAGTCCTGGAAACACCATATATTTT.

This clonotype was seen only a few times. The chain combines TRBV7-2 with TRBJ1-2; weak D call: TRBD1 (6 bases). V was clipped by 5 bases and J by 3 bases, with 13 bases between them. CDR3 length: 14 residues. Germline CDR1 reads SGHTA; CDR2 reads FQGNSA. The CDR3 sequence is CASSVDGGHYGYTF. The CDR3 DNA reads TGTGCCAGCAGCGTGGACGGGGGGCACTATGGCTACACCTTC.